This T cell receptor (beta chain) emerged from a study of beta chain features in type 1 diabetes. About this clone: Its antigen is not known.

All of the isolated RNA was reverse transcribed, so expressed TCRB transcripts were sequenced. The assay was immunoSEQ multiplex PCR, and TCRdb's table has in-frame clones only and misses some. The sample contains 350,000 to 450,000 clones, approximately 13% of which appear only once. Study-wide results and limits: Patients and controls would be equally affected if PCR favored shorter templates. Compared to healthy donors, patients appeared to have naive, central memory and Treg TCRB repertoires that were more alike. In every one of the four CD4+ subsets, TCRB CDR3s were moderately but significantly shorter in Type 1 diabetes patients.

The sequenced material came from naive CD4+ T cells from blood. This sequence originates from a man aged 25-45 years in good health.

Here the CDR3 DNA reads TGCGCCAGCAGTCCGGGACAGGATCGCTCTGGGGCCAACGTCCTGACTTTC. Translation gives CASSPGQDRSGANVLTF. The chain couples TRBV23-1 to TRBJ2-6; 8 bases fit TRBD1. Being an ORF, TRBV23-1 has a function that is uncertain. V trimming: 4 bases; J trimming: 0 bases; junction bases outside the gene matches: 5. This CDR3 spans 17 amino acids.